Listed below are T cell receptor beta chains from one sample, sequenced in a study of T cells of healthy individuals. MiXCR was run by TCRdb on the 5' RACE reads, yielding one entry per CDR3 protein. Among 63,000 or so distinct CDR3 sequences listed, roughly 16% were seen once. The receptors here all came from a human donor in good health. Each CDR3 is given with its conserved first and last residue. The D gene is left open where the match is weak.

V gene,D gene,CDR3 protein
TRBV4-2,NA,CASSQGTPSDRVGYTF
TRBV15,NA,CATSDPRDTNSYEQYF
TRBV28,TRBD2,CASSFPGTRGYNEQFF
TRBV20-1,TRBD2,CSARTGTSGSTDTQYF
TRBV5-1,NA,CASSTIQNTEAFF
TRBV28,NA,CASSPPPIAKNIQYF
TRBV11-1,TRBD1,CASSRVGGVNTQYF
TRBV12-3/TRBV12-4,NA,CASSSGTPEAFF
TRBV5-1,TRBD1,CASSLDAGGMTEAFF
TRBV7-2,TRBD1,CASSFRPGQGYEQYF
TRBV2,NA,CASSVGHSSGANVLTF
TRBV4-3,TRBD1,CASSQEFGTGSTGELFF
TRBV20-1,TRBD2,CSASRAGLVAYEQYF
TRBV6-2/TRBV6-3,NA,CASSQVTYGYTF
TRBV29-1,TRBD2,CSVTLTSGGIQETQYF
TRBV28,NA,CASSSGVPYEQYF
TRBV4-1,NA,CASSQGLRGRGEQYF
TRBV5-1,NA,CASSLAGSSGANVLTF
TRBV5-6,NA,CASSLFGGRLFF
TRBV12-5,TRBD1,CASGSDRGGPQHF
TRBV4-3,TRBD2,CASSQTSGSQETQYF
TRBV12-3/TRBV12-4,NA,CASSLAGSRTEQYF
TRBV2,NA,CASSDTSSYNSPLHF
TRBV29-1,NA,CSVEGGTGELFF